Listed below are T cell receptor beta chains from one sample, sequenced in a study of blood T cell repertoires in COVID-19. Generated by immunoSEQ multiplex PCR, the TCRdb table keeps only in-frame clones and is missing some. Of 100,000 to 150,000 clones in the sample, 70% to 90% were seen once. Sequencing used peripheral blood. These receptors were taken from a woman aged 55-70 years with acute or convalescent COVID-19. Both conserved end residues are part of each CDR3. D genes are given only for firm matches. Expanded clones are given a class, and other clones once, few, many or no size at all.

>TRBV5-8|TRBJ1-2|NA|TRBD1
CASSRGQVLRGYTF
TGTGCCAGCAGCCGGGGACAGGTGCTCCGCGGCTACACCTTC
>TRBV12-3/TRBV12-4|TRBJ1-2|NA|TRBD1
CASSSPQGGYTF
TGTGCCAGCAGTTCTCCACAGGGGGGCTACACCTTC
>TRBV19|TRBJ2-5|NA|NA
CASSISGTQETQYF
TGTGCCAGTAGTATATCGGGGACTCAAGAGACCCAGTACTTC
>TRBV7-9|TRBJ2-3|NA|TRBD1
CASSPGQGTDTQYF
TGTGCCAGCAGCCCAGGACAGGGAACAGATACGCAGTATTTT
>TRBV2|TRBJ1-1|NA|TRBD1
CASSRDRGTEAFF
TGTGCCAGCAGTAGAGACAGGGGCACTGAAGCTTTCTTT
>TRBV6-5|TRBJ1-2|NA|NA
CASSYVNELYGYTF
TGTGCCAGCAGTTACGTCAACGAACTTTATGGCTACACCTTC
>TRBV7-2|TRBJ1-3|NA|TRBD1
CASSQRTGSGNTIYF
TGTGCCAGCAGCCAAAGGACAGGGTCTGGAAACACCATATATTTT
>TRBV28|TRBJ2-3|NA|TRBD1
CATRPDRAPTDTQYF
TGTGCCACCAGACCCGACAGGGCCCCCACAGATACGCAGTATTTT
>TRBV9|TRBJ1-6|NA|TRBD1
CASSGSGGFNSPLHF
TGTGCCAGCAGCGGATCAGGGGGCTTTAATTCACCCCTCCACTTT
>TRBV2|TRBJ2-2|NA|NA
CASSEALSGAGELFF
TGTGCCAGCAGTGAAGCGCTGTCGGGAGCCGGGGAGCTGTTTTTT
>TRBV10-2|TRBJ1-1|NA|NA
CASSWQNTEAFF
TGCGCCAGCAGTTGGCAGAACACTGAAGCTTTCTTT
>TRBV7-9|TRBJ1-1|NA|TRBD1
CASSLRAGGDSEAFF
TGTGCCAGCAGCTTACGGGCAGGGGGCGATTCTGAAGCTTTCTTT
>TRBV28|TRBJ2-5|NA|NA
CASSAGARGRETQYF
TGTGCCAGCAGTGCGGGGGCGCGGGGGCGCGAGACCCAGTACTTC
>TRBV28|TRBJ2-5|NA|TRBD2
CARTTTSGRERRETQYF
TGTGCCAGAACAACGACTAGCGGGAGAGAGAGGAGGGAGACCCAGTACTTC
>TRBV5-5|TRBJ1-3|NA|NA
CASSFNSGLVSGNTIYF
TGTGCCAGCAGCTTTAATTCAGGATTGGTATCTGGAAACACCATATATTTT
>TRBV7-9|TRBJ2-3|NA|TRBD1
CASSQGQGLFTDTQYF
TGTGCCAGCAGCCAGGGACAGGGACTCTTCACAGATACGCAGTATTTT
>TRBV29-1|TRBJ2-5|NA|NA
CSVDGLAQETQYF
TGCAGCGTTGATGGGCTGGCGCAAGAGACCCAGTACTTC
>TRBV7-2|TRBJ2-5|few|TRBD2
CASSFGLAQETQYF
TGTGCCAGCAGCTTCGGACTAGCCCAAGAGACCCAGTACTTC
>TRBV18|TRBJ2-1|NA|TRBD2
CASSPSSGSFDEQFF
TGTGCCAGCTCACCATCTAGCGGGAGTTTCGATGAGCAGTTCTTC
>TRBV3-1/TRBV3-2|TRBJ1-2|NA|NA
CASSQDIRVEGYTF
TGTGCCAGCAGCCAAGATATCAGGGTAGAAGGCTACACCTTC
>TRBV5-5|TRBJ2-1|NA|TRBD1
CASSNDRGLSYEQFF
TGTGCCAGCAGCAACGACAGGGGGCTGAGCTATGAGCAGTTCTTC
>TRBV11-3|TRBJ1-1|NA|NA
CASRRDHYTEAFF
TGTGCCAGCAGGCGGGACCACTACACTGAAGCTTTCTTT
>TRBV6-2/TRBV6-3|TRBJ2-2|NA|TRBD1
CASSYSARGLAGELFF
TGTGCCAGCAGTTACTCGGCCAGGGGGCTCGCCGGGGAGCTGTTTTTT
>TRBV24-1|TRBJ2-2|NA|TRBD1
CATSDPTGGLTGELFF
TGTGCCACCAGTGATCCGACAGGGGGACTCACCGGGGAGCTGTTTTTT
>TRBV5-4|TRBJ1-2|NA|TRBD1
CASSTPRDRYYGYTF
TGTGCCAGCAGCACGCCAAGGGACAGATACTATGGCTACACCTTC
>TRBV6-1|TRBJ2-3|NA|TRBD1
CASSETGPDTQYF
TGTGCCAGCAGTGAGACAGGGCCAGATACGCAGTATTTT
>TRBV3-1/TRBV3-2|TRBJ2-5|once|TRBD1
CASSQLHFGPRGQDQETQYF
TGTGCCAGCAGCCAACTGCATTTTGGGCCAAGGGGACAGGACCAAGAGACCCAGTACTTC
>TRBV19|TRBJ1-2|NA|NA
CASSLGDPRGYTF
TGTGCCAGTAGCCTCGGTGATCCTCGGGGCTACACCTTC
>TRBV3-1/TRBV3-2|TRBJ1-3|NA|NA
CASSQVMSSGNTIYF
TGTGCCAGCAGCCAAGTTATGAGCTCTGGAAACACCATATATTTT
>TRBV11-3|TRBJ1-1|NA|NA
CASRPGTPNTEAFF
TGTGCCAGCAGGCCCGGGACACCCAACACTGAAGCTTTCTTT
>TRBV5-1|TRBJ2-5|NA|TRBD2
CASRLAGGVETQYF
TGCGCCAGCAGACTAGCGGGAGGGGTAGAGACCCAGTACTTC
>TRBV7-3|TRBJ1-6|NA|NA
CASSQGLNSPLHF
TGTGCCAGCAGTCAGGGGTTGAATTCACCCCTCCACTTT
>TRBV24-1|TRBJ2-1|NA|TRBD2
CATSDLRGEGLAGVPYNEQFF
TGTGCCACCAGTGATTTGAGAGGGGAGGGACTAGCGGGAGTGCCCTACAATGAGCAGTTCTTC
>TRBV7-9|TRBJ1-4|few|NA
CASSNRRTHNEKLFF
TGTGCCAGCAGCAACCGACGGACTCATAATGAAAAACTGTTTTTT
>TRBV14|TRBJ1-1|NA|NA
CASSQDSYRKIF
TGTGCCAGCAGCCAAGATAGCTATCGGAAGATCTTT
>TRBV5-1|TRBJ1-2|NA|TRBD1
CASSGTGGSVYGYTF
TGCGCCAGCAGCGGTACAGGGGGCTCTGTCTATGGCTACACCTTC
>TRBV3-1/TRBV3-2|TRBJ1-6|once|TRBD1
CASSPTGGNSPLHF
TGTGCCAGCAGCCCGACAGGGGGAAATTCACCCCTCCACTTT
>TRBV19|TRBJ2-7|few|TRBD2
CASSRGLAGVYEQYF
TGTGCCAGTAGTAGGGGACTAGCGGGAGTTTACGAGCAGTACTTC
>TRBV2|TRBJ2-1|few|NA
CASSALALSSYNEQFF
TGTGCCAGCAGTGCTCTAGCGCTTAGCTCCTACAATGAGCAGTTCTTC